This passage covers 29 T cell receptor beta chains from one sample sequenced in a study of blood T cell repertoires in COVID-19. The protocol was immunoSEQ multiplex PCR, while the TCRdb copy is restricted to in-frame clones and leaves out a portion. The table includes 90,000 to 100,000 clones, 75% to 85% detected once. The sequenced material came from peripheral blood. These receptors all come from a man aged 65 to 85 with acute or convalescent COVID-19.

Ten or more counts support this clone. V usage is TRBV6-2 or TRBV6-3 and J usage is TRBJ1-1; D is ambiguous. CDR1 MNHEY and CDR2 SVGEGT come from the germline V gene. The V end was cut by 5 bases, the J end by 12 bases, with 19 bases between. The CDR3 spans 13 residues. The CDR3, as DNA: TGTGCCAGCAGTCGGGGTACGGTAATCGGGACTTTCTTT. It is translated as CASSRGTVIGTFF.

V is TRBV21-1 and J is TRBJ2-3; the tabulated D call, TRBD2, remains unverified against the DNA. TRBV21-1 is shown as a pseudogene. The CDR3 has 16 amino acids. CDR3 sequence reads: CASSKPISRTTDTQYF. The DNA for the CDR3 is TGTGCCAGCAGCAAACCCATTTCTAGAACCACAGATACGCAGTATTTT.

V is TRBV27 and J is TRBJ2-6; TRBD1 is a possible D gene (6 bases). The CDR3 length is 15 residues. V was cut by 3 bases and J by 6 bases, with 12 bases left in between. The germline gives CDR1 MNHEY, CDR2 SMNVEV (reference sequence). The CDR3 DNA is TGTGCCAGCAGTTTCGGGACAAGTGTGGCCAACGTCCTGACTTTC. As protein: CASSFGTSVANVLTF.

This clone was counted a single time. The J gene is TRBJ1-1, the V gene TRBV7-8; weak D call: TRBD1 (5 bases). V lost 5 bases, J lost 0 bases, and 10 bases lay in between. The CDR3 runs 14 residues. Germline V lookup: CDR1 SGHVS, CDR2 FQNEAQ. The CDR3 loop is CASSRGLVNTEAFF. The CDR3 DNA reads as TGTGCCAGCAGCCGGGGACTCGTGAACACTGAAGCTTTCTTT.

This clone was seen a handful of times. This chain uses TRBV11-3 with TRBJ2-1; possibly TRBD1 for D (6 bases). Germline assignment: CDR1 SGHNT and CDR2 YENEEA. The V and J ends lost 1 base and 6 bases respectively, with 13 bases between them. There are 15 residues in the CDR3. Here the CDR3 reads CASSLGLIGGNEQFF. CDR3 nucleotides: TGTGCCAGCAGCTTAGGGCTTATAGGGGGCAATGAGCAGTTCTTC.

V usage is TRBV10-3 and J usage is TRBJ2-7; D might be TRBD1 (6 bases). The CDR3 covers 13 residues. CDR1 ENHRY and CDR2 SYGVKD come from the germline V gene. Trimming pared 3 bases from V and 2 bases from J, leaving 8 bases between. The CDR3: CAISDRGTYEQYF. The CDR3 bases are TGTGCCATCAGTGACAGGGGAACCTACGAGCAGTACTTC.

This chain connects TRBV6-5 to TRBJ2-7; D may be TRBD2 (6 bases). Trimming left V 5 bases short and J 4 bases short, with 18 bases between. There are 15 residues in the CDR3. Germline lookup yields CDR1 MNHEY and CDR2 SVGAGI. In DNA form, the CDR3 reads TGTGCCAGCAGTCCGTGGGGTGGTAGCGGATACGAGCAGTACTTC. Its protein is CASSPWGGSGYEQYF.

This clone has only one observation. The chain carries TRBV5-1 and TRBJ2-7; tentatively, D is TRBD2 (6 bases). V lost 0 bases and J lost 0, with 10 bases in between. From germline, CDR1 is SGHRS and CDR2 YFSETQ. This CDR3 spans 15 amino acids. CDR3 sequence (DNA): TGCGCCAGCAGCTTGGTCGGTAGCGGCTCCTACGAGCAGTACTTC. This codes for CASSLVGSGSYEQYF.

The V gene is TRBV9, the J gene TRBJ2-3; TRBD2 matches 8 bases. The CDR3 covers 14 residues. CDR1 SGDLS and CDR2 YYNGEE come from the germline V gene. With 0 bases clipped from V and 9 bases from J, the junction kept 6 bases outside the gene matches. The CDR3 sequence is CASSVVGSGTTQYF. Here the CDR3 DNA reads TGTGCCAGCAGCGTAGTAGGTAGCGGGACCACGCAGTATTTT.

The CDR3 nucleotides are TGTGCCAGCAGTTACTCCCAGGGCCCCTACGAGCAGTACTTC. Translation gives CASSYSQGPYEQYF. V usage is TRBV6-6 and J usage is TRBJ2-7, with a tentative D call TRBD1 (5 bases). Germline V lookup: CDR1 MNHNY, CDR2 SVGAGI (reference sequence). Trimming took off 0 bases at V and 2 bases at J, with 8 bases between the two ends. The CDR3 totals 14 residues.

Only one count was recorded for this clone. This chain uses TRBV18 with TRBJ1-1; tentative D call: TRBD1 (6 bases). The CDR3 contains 13 residues. V lost 0 bases and J 7 bases, leaving 9 bases between the germline ends. Germline V gene data show CDR1 as KGHSH and CDR2 as LQKENI. The CDR3 nucleotides are TGTGCCAGCTCACCACCTTCAGGGGATGAAGCTTTCTTT. Translating it yields CASSPPSGDEAFF.

The chain is built from TRBV28 and TRBJ1-4, with TRBD1 matching 7 bases. V trimming: 5 bases; J trimming: 17 bases; junction bases outside the gene matches: 11. This CDR3 has 12 amino acids. From germline, CDR1 is MDHEN and CDR2 SYDVKM. CDR3 in DNA: TGTGCCAGCAGTGAAACGACAGGGCGGCGTTTTTTT. Amino acids: CASSETTGRRFF.

The CDR3, as DNA: TGTGCCAGCAGCTTAGGGGCCCTTGAAGCTTTCTTT. Translating it yields CASSLGALEAFF. The V gene is TRBV11-2, the J gene TRBJ1-1; no reliable D call. Per germline, CDR1 SGHAT and CDR2 FQNNGV. This CDR3 spans 12 amino acids. V gave up 1 base and J gave up 7 bases, with 7 bases separating them.

In its sample, this clone was seen a few times. The chain links TRBV7-3 to TRBJ2-1, with TRBD2 matching 10 bases. With 2 bases clipped from V and 8 bases from J, the junction kept 6 bases outside the gene matches. Looked up from germline, CDR1 is SGHTA and CDR2 is FQGTGA. This CDR3 region has 15 residues. For the CDR3, the DNA is TGTGCCAGCAGCTTAGGGGGACTAGCGATTGATGAGCAGTTCTTC. Translated: CASSLGGLAIDEQFF.

The chain has TRBV7-2 and TRBJ2-5; D is ambiguous. Looked up from germline, CDR1 is SGHTA and CDR2 is FQGNSA. The CDR3 is 13 amino acids. V lost 0 bases and J lost 5, with 7 bases in between. CDR3 sequence (DNA): TGTGCCAGCAGCTTAGCGCTATCGGAGACCCAGTACTTC. This codes for CASSLALSETQYF. Based on the CDR3 plus reference TRBV7-2 and TRBJ2-5, the full variable domain is GAGVSQSPSNKVTEKGKDVELRCDPISGHTALYWYRQSLGQGLEFLIYFQGNSAPDKSGLPSDRFSAERTGGSVSTLTIQRTQQEDSAVYLCASSLALSETQYFGPGTRLLVL.

This chain joins TRBV18 and TRBJ2-7; no definite D call. CDR1 is KGHSH and CDR2 is LQKENI in the germline V gene. V was shortened by 1 base and J by 1 base, with 11 bases between the two germline ends. This CDR3 has 15 residues. The DNA of the CDR3 is TGTGCCAGCTCACCACTGGCCTTGCCGTCCTACGAGCAGTACTTC. Translation gives CASSPLALPSYEQYF.

The V and J genes are TRBV29-1 and TRBJ1-2; maybe TRBD1 (5 bases). V lost 4 bases and J lost 0, with 18 bases in between. This CDR3 is 16 amino acids long. Germline assignment: CDR1 SQVTM and CDR2 ANQGSEA. The CDR3: CSVGGGGIRTNYGYTF. In nucleotides, the CDR3 is TGCAGCGTTGGGGGCGGGGGAATCCGAACTAACTATGGCTACACCTTC.

This rearrangement joins TRBV3-1 (or the pseudogene TRBV3-2) to TRBJ2-1; the match to TRBD1 covers 11 bases. Germline CDR1 and CDR2: LGHDT and YNNKEL (reference sequence). Trimming at V came to 4 bases and at J to 12 bases, leaving 5 bases not matched to a gene. This CDR3 is built from 13 residues. In nucleotides, the CDR3 is TGTGCCAGCAGCCGGACAGGGGGCTGGGGGCAGTTCTTC. This translates into CASSRTGGWGQFF.

The chain couples TRBV5-1 to TRBJ1-4, with a weak D call TRBD1 (6 bases). The germline V and J ends were trimmed by 0 bases and 8 bases, with 14 bases remaining between them. The germline V gene encodes CDR1 SGHRS and CDR2 YFSETQ. This CDR3 contains 15 residues. Here the CDR3 DNA reads TGCGCCAGCAGCTTGGAGGGACACCCAAAAGAAAAACTGTTTTTT. This translates into CASSLEGHPKEKLFF.

The chain carries TRBV5-1 and TRBJ2-1; 7 bases match TRBD2. V gave up 4 bases and J gave up 9 bases; unmatched junction bases: 7. This CDR3 spans 13 amino acids. Germline values: CDR1 SGHRS, CDR2 YFSETQ. CDR3 nucleotides: TGCGCCAGCAGCCCCGTGGGGGGGGGTGAGCAGTTCTTC. Its protein is CASSPVGGGEQFF.

This chain connects TRBV3-1 (or the pseudogene TRBV3-2) to TRBJ2-5; possibly TRBD1 for D (5 bases). This CDR3 comprises 13 residues. V lost 1 base and J lost 2, with 5 bases in between. Germline V CDR1 and CDR2: LGHDT, YNNKEL (reference sequence). Written as DNA, the CDR3 is TGTGCCAGCAGCCAAGGGACACAAGAGACCCAGTACTTC. It is translated as CASSQGTQETQYF.

The chain combines TRBV5-4 with TRBJ1-2; TRBD1 is a possible D gene (5 bases). CDR3 length: 16 residues. Between the trimmed V and J ends, which lost 3 bases and 4 bases, there was a span of 19 bases. The germline V gene has CDR1 SGHNT and CDR2 YYREEE (reference sequence). Written as DNA, the CDR3 is TGTGCCAGCAGCTCCGCCGTGGGAGGGACGGGCTATGGCTACACCTTC. This translates into CASSSAVGGTGYGYTF.

This chain connects TRBV30 to TRBJ1-5; D is possibly TRBD1 (5 bases). CDR3 size: 15 residues. CDR1 is GTSNPN, CDR2 SVGIG, per germline (reference sequence). V gave up 2 bases and J gave up 4 bases, with 15 bases separating them. The CDR3 DNA reads TGTGCCTGGAGTTCGGCGGGGCCAGGGAATCAGCCCCAGCATTTT. Its protein is CAWSSAGPGNQPQHF.

This clone has just a few counts. The rearrangement uses TRBV2 and TRBJ1-5; the D gene is possibly TRBD1 (5 bases). The CDR3 sequence is 15 residues long. From germline, CDR1 is SNHLY and CDR2 FYNNEI. V was trimmed by 2 bases and J by 3 bases, leaving 11 bases between them. The CDR3 loop is CASSERGAANQPQHF. In DNA form, the CDR3 reads TGTGCCAGCAGTGAACGCGGGGCGGCCAATCAGCCCCAGCATTTT.

This chain connects TRBV7-2 to TRBJ2-7, with 8 bases that match TRBD1. CDR3 size: 15 residues. The germline CDR1 and CDR2 sequences are SGHTA and FQGNSA. The J segment lost 3 bases and the V segment lost 1 base, leaving 5 bases of the junction unmatched. CDR3 residues: CASSLVYTGGYEQYF. Here the CDR3 DNA reads TGTGCCAGCAGCTTAGTTTATACAGGGGGCTACGAGCAGTACTTC.

The rearrangement uses TRBV7-8 and TRBJ2-1, with 10 positions matching TRBD2. Trimming removed 2 bases from V and 4 bases from J; junction bases left unmatched: 14. This CDR3 comprises 19 residues. CDR1 is SGHVS and CDR2 is FQNEAQ in the germline V gene. For the CDR3, the DNA is TGTGCCAGCAGCTTAAAGGCGTTCACCGGACTAGCGGCATACAATGAGCAGTTCTTC. This translates into CASSLKAFTGLAAYNEQFF.

The chain links TRBV28 to TRBJ2-2; 7 nucleotides match TRBD2. The CDR3 contains 15 residues. The trim removed 1 base at V and 7 bases at J, leaving 6 bases unmatched. Germline assignment: CDR1 MDHEN and CDR2 SYDVKM. The CDR3 spells CASSLSTAGNGELFF. The DNA for the CDR3 is TGTGCCAGCAGTTTATCGACAGCGGGAAACGGGGAGCTGTTTTTT.

In DNA form, the CDR3 reads TGCGCCAGCAGCACCGGGGCGGGGGGCGATACGCAGTATTTT. Its protein product is CASSTGAGGDTQYF. The rearrangement uses TRBV5-1 and TRBJ2-3; 8 bases map to TRBD2. With 4 bases clipped from V and 6 bases from J, the junction kept 7 bases outside the gene matches. Germline-derived CDR1 and CDR2 are SGHRS and YFSETQ. This CDR3 contains 14 residues.

V usage is TRBV28 and J usage is TRBJ1-5, with D perhaps TRBD1 (6 bases). CDR1 and CDR2 from the germline V gene are MDHEN and SYDVKM. This CDR3 has 15 amino acids. The ends were cut back, 2 bases at V and 7 bases at J, with 15 bases in the middle. CDR3 in DNA: TGTGCCAGCAGTTTAAACTTAGCAGGGGTCCAGCCCCAGCATTTT. Translation: CASSLNLAGVQPQHF.